A single T cell receptor (beta chain) is shown here with its context. The antigen remains undetermined. These data originate in a study of cytomegalovirus exposure and HLA in healthy donors. The trim removed 7 bases at V and 4 bases at J, leaving 19 bases unmatched. Germline CDR1 reads SGHRS; CDR2 reads YFSETQ. This CDR3 has 19 residues. In the PCR, 60 Vbeta and 13 Jbeta primers were used. Sequencing was performed with immunoSEQ multiplex PCR; in TCRdb, only in-frame clones are kept and a portion is missing. The sample has under 95,000 clones, about 80% seen once; the top ten hold roughly 5%. Findings and limits, study-wide: Later analysis associated a missense DCLRE1C variant with TCR beta V- and J-gene trimming.

Sequenced: PBMCs. The chain carries TRBV5-1 and TRBJ2-2; 10 bases map to TRBD1. The TCR comes from a man aged 25-45 years in good health and CMV-seropositive. This CDR3 reads CASPHCLTGGVWSTGELFF. The DNA for the CDR3 is TGCGCCAGCCCACATTGCCTGACAGGGGGCGTCTGGAGCACCGGGGAGCTGTTTTTT.